Listed below are T cell receptor beta chains from one sample, sequenced in a study of metastatic and nonmetastatic thyroid tumors. TCRdb redid the clone calls on the PCR reads using MiXCR. The sample includes approximately 26,000 clones, approximately 24% of them seen just once. The sample taken for sequencing was blood. Source of these receptors: a female donor with papillary thyroid cancer or a benign thyroid nodule (not recorded which). Some clones in this sample may be carry-over from other donors' samples. The conserved cysteine and the conserved F or W are not part of the CDR3 here.

v_call	cdr3_aa
TRBV28	ASSIGCNYGYT
TRBV19	ASRTYGTGDQPQH
TRBV12-3/TRBV12-4	ASSLASTQFGYT
TRBV20-1	SARGLAGGLNGNEQF
TRBV6-1	ASSGLAGGEAGELF
TRBV30	AWTLYNYGYT
TRBV6-4	ASIETPLAF
TRBV2	ASRPYGLDSDSSYEQY
TRBV5-1	ASANTPGHRRYEQY
TRBV10-2	ASSVGVLNQPQH
TRBV13	ASSSAGAYGYT
TRBV15	ATSRFRQGGTEQF
TRBV10-3	AISSGQSGNTIY
TRBV7-6	ASSVTCGFDGELF
TRBV4-2	ASSQERGWDTQY
TRBV15	ATRPDRGPYYGYT
TRBV7-8	ASSLDQGAGANVLT
TRBV6-1	ASSGDRGETQY
TRBV28	ASSSYDLSSGNTIY